A few counts support the clone carrying this T cell receptor beta chain. Its target is unknown. This CDR3 spans 15 amino acids. Trimming shortened V by 3 bases and J by 4 bases, and 12 bases separated the two germline ends. CDR1 is LNHNV and CDR2 is YYDKDF in the germline V gene (reference sequence). PCR involved 60 Vbeta and 13 Jbeta primers. Here immunoSEQ multiplex PCR was the method, and the copy in TCRdb shows in-frame clones only, minus some. The sample includes fewer than 250,000 clones, about three quarters of them seen just once. This entry comes from a study of cytomegalovirus exposure and HLA in healthy donors. Whole-study results and caveats: Within an earlier analysis, most TCR beta V segments proved productive either about 90% or about 30% of the time. A later analysis appeared to link common viral pathogens to several of the most significant clusters. A later analysis reportedly found that, within productive TCRs, an Asian-associated ancestry cluster had fewer N-insertions than the mean observed across the roughly 630 donors.

Material for sequencing was PBMCs. This TCR was recovered from a male donor in good health and CMV-seronegative. The chain uses TRBV15 and TRBJ2-2; D not certain. This CDR3 is CATSRAQVVTGELFF. Here the CDR3 DNA reads TGTGCCACCAGCAGGGCCCAGGTGGTCACCGGGGAGCTGTTTTTT. Drawing the rest from reference TRBV15 and TRBJ2-2, the complete variable domain is DAMVIQNPRYQVTQFGKPVTLSCSQTLNHNVMYWYQQKSSQAPKLLFHYYDKDFNNEADTPDNFQSRRPNTSFCFLDIRSPGLGDTAMYLCATSRAQVVTGELFFGEGSRLTVL.